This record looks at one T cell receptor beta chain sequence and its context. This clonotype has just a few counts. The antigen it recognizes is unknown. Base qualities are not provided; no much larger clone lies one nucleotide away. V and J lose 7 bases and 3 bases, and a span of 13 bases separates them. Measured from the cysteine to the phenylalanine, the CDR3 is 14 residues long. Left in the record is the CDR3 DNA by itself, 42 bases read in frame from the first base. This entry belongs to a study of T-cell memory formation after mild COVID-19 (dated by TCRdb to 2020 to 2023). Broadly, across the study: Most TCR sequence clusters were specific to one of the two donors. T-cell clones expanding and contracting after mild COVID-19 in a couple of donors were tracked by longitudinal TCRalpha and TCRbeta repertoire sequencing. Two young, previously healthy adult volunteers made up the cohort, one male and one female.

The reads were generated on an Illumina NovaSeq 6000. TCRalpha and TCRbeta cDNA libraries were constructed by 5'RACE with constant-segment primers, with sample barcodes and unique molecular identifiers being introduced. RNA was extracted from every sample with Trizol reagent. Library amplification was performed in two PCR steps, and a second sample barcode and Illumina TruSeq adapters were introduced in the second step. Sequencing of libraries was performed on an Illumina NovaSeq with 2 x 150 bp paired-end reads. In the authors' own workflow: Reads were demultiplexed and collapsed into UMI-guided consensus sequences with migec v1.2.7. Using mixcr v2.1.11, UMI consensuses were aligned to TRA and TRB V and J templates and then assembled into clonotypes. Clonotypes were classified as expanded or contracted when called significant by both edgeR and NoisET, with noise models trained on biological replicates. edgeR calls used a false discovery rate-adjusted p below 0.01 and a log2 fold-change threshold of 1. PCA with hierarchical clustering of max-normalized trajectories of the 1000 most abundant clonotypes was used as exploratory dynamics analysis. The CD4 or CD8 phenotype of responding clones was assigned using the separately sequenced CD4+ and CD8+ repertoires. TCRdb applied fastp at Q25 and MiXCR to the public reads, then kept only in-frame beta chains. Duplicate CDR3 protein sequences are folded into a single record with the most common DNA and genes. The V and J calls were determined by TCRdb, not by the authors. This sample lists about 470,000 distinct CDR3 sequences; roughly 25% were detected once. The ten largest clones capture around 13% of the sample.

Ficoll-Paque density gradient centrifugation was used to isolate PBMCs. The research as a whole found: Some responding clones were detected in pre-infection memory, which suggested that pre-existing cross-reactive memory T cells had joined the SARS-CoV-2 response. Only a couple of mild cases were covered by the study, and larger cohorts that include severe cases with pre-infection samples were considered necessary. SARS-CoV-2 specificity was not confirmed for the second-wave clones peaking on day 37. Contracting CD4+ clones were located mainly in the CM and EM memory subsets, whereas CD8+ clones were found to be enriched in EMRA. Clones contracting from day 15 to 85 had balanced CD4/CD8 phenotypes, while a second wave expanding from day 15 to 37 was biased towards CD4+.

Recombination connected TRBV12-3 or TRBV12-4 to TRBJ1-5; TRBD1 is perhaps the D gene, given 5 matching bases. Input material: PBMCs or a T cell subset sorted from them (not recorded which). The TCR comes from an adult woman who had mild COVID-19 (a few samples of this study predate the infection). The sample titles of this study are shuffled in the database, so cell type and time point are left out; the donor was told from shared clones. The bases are TGTGCCAGCAACCTCGGGGCCCTCAATCAGCCCCAGCATTTT. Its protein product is CASNLGALNQPQHF.